Below, 18 T cell receptor beta chains from the same sample are listed, as sequenced in a study of blood T cell repertoires in COVID-19. The table came from immunoSEQ multiplex PCR; TCRdb's copy has only in-frame clones and leaves some out. The table includes 300,000 or so clones, 70% to 90% detected once. The sequenced material came from peripheral blood. Receptors were obtained from a woman under 40 who had recovered from COVID-19.

The J gene is TRBJ1-3, the V gene TRBV28; D is perhaps TRBD1 (5 bases). V shed 3 bases and J shed 7 bases, with 7 bases lying between them. This CDR3 has 12 amino acids. The germline V gene has CDR1 MDHEN and CDR2 SYDVKM. The CDR3 DNA reads TGTGCCAGCAGTTTTCCAGGGAACACCATATATTTT. This codes for CASSFPGNTIYF.

The chain is built from TRBV28 and TRBJ1-3; 9 bases match TRBD1. The junction had 6 bases not matched to a gene; V was cut back by 6 bases and J by 3 bases. The CDR3 extends over 15 amino acids. CDR1 is MDHEN and CDR2 is SYDVKM in the germline V gene. This CDR3 is CASSEGQGYGNTIYF. The CDR3 coding sequence is TGTGCCAGCAGCGAAGGACAGGGGTATGGAAACACCATATATTTT.

This sequence joins TRBV15 and TRBJ1-5; no definite D call. Deletions cut 8 bases from V and 3 bases from J, with 11 bases between. This CDR3 contains 13 residues. The V gene's germline CDR1 is LNHNV and CDR2 YYDKDF (reference sequence). The CDR3 bases are TGTGCCACCGCCCCGGGGTCCAATCAGCCCCAGCATTTT. This translates into CATAPGSNQPQHF.

This clone was counted only a few times. This chain connects TRBV7-3 to TRBJ1-6, with a tentative D call TRBD1 (5 bases). The CDR3 contains 15 residues. CDR1 and CDR2 (germline): SGHTA, FQGTGA. Trimming cost V 2 bases and J 7 bases, with 12 bases left between them. The chain's CDR3 is CASSLSSGRNSPLHF. In DNA form, the CDR3 reads TGTGCCAGCAGCTTATCGTCAGGGCGCAATTCACCCCTCCACTTT.

The J gene is TRBJ2-5, the V gene TRBV5-1; perhaps TRBD2 as D (6 bases). CDR3 length: 16 amino acids. CDR1 and CDR2 (germline): SGHRS, YFSETQ. V was clipped by 2 bases and J by 5 bases, with 19 bases between them. This chain's CDR3 is CASSFSRRGPWETQYF. The CDR3, as DNA: TGCGCCAGCAGCTTCAGCCGGCGGGGTCCCTGGGAGACCCAGTACTTC. The full variable domain, completed using reference TRBV5-1 and TRBJ2-5, is KAGVTQTPRYLIKTRGQQVTLSCSPISGHRSVSWYQQTPGQGLQFLFEYFSETQRNKGNFPGRFSGRQFSNSRSEMNVSTLELGDSALYLCASSFSRRGPWETQYFGPGTRLLVL.

This clone was seen just once. This chain links TRBV4-2 with TRBJ1-3; D not resolved. This CDR3 spans 16 amino acids. V was clipped by 0 bases and J by 0 bases, with 9 bases between them. CDR1 and CDR2 from the germline V gene are LGHNA and YNFKEQ. The CDR3 spells CASSQEGLDSGNTIYF. The CDR3 DNA sequence: TGTGCCAGCAGCCAAGAAGGACTGGACTCTGGAAACACCATATATTTT.

The chain links TRBV19 to TRBJ2-1; unclear D gene. Germline CDR1 and CDR2: LNHDA and SQIVND (reference sequence). Trimming took 3 bases from V and 4 from J, leaving 13 bases between them. The CDR3 is made up of 15 amino acids. The CDR3 DNA is TGTGCCAGTAGTATTCGGTCTAGTGGGTACAATGAGCAGTTCTTC. Protein product: CASSIRSSGYNEQFF.

The chain has TRBV30 and TRBJ2-3; tentative D call: TRBD1 (6 bases). This CDR3 region has 16 residues. The germline V gene encodes CDR1 GTSNPN and CDR2 SVGIG (reference sequence). V was cut by 3 bases and J by 0 bases, with 16 bases left in between. The CDR3 region is CAWRGYGGPSTDTQYF. The DNA for the CDR3 is TGTGCCTGGAGGGGGTATGGGGGCCCAAGCACAGATACGCAGTATTTT.

The chain recombines TRBV27 with TRBJ1-6, with D perhaps matching TRBD1 (5 bases). The V gene lost 5 bases and the J gene lost 11 bases, with 16 bases spanning the gap. CDR1 and CDR2 (germline): MNHEY, SMNVEV (reference sequence). The CDR3 is made up of 14 amino acids. The CDR3 bases are TGTGCCAGCAGTGTCAGGGAAGGCGGTACACCCCTCCACTTT. Translating it yields CASSVREGGTPLHF.

CDR3 region: CASSKQGTGSYNEQFF. In nucleotides, the CDR3 is TGTGCCAGCAGCAAACAGGGGACAGGGTCCTACAATGAGCAGTTCTTC. The gene calls are TRBV21-1 and TRBJ2-1; the D call of TRBD1 is as the table states it, not checked on the DNA. TRBV21-1 is recorded as a pseudogene. CDR3 length equals 16 residues.

The chain uses TRBV4-1 and TRBJ2-5, with 10 bases lining up with TRBD2. Trimming at V came to 1 base and at J to 5 bases, leaving 10 bases not matched to a gene. The CDR3 runs 17 residues. Germline V CDR1 and CDR2: MGHRA, YSYEKL. CDR3 sequence (DNA): TGCGCCAGCAGCCAAGGCAGCATAGCGGGGGGACGGGAGACCCAGTACTTC. It is translated as CASSQGSIAGGRETQYF.

The chain recombines TRBV5-5 with TRBJ1-2, with 8 bases matching TRBD1. V gave up 4 bases and J gave up 8 bases; unmatched junction bases: 7. CDR1 is SGHKS, CDR2 YYEKEE, per germline (reference sequence). The CDR3 is made up of 13 amino acids. The CDR3 nucleotides are TGTGCCAGCAGCAGAGGACAGGGCGGAGGCTACACCTTC. It encodes CASSRGQGGGYTF. Full variable domain (outside the CDR3, taken from reference TRBV5-5 and TRBJ1-2): DAGVTQSPTHLIKTRGQQVTLRCSPISGHKSVSWYQQVLGQGPQFIFQYYEKEERGRGNFPDRFSARQFPNYSSELNVNALLLGDSALYLCASSRGQGGGYTFGSGTRLTVV.

This chain uses TRBV2 with TRBJ2-1, with 9 bases that match TRBD1. The CDR3 runs to 13 residues. With V trimmed by 7 bases and J by 6 bases, 4 bases remained unmatched. CDR1 SNHLY and CDR2 FYNNEI come from the germline V gene. The CDR3 spells CASKGQGTNEQFF. The CDR3 bases are TGTGCCAGCAAGGGACAGGGAACCAATGAGCAGTTCTTC.

The V call is TRBV7-9, the J call TRBJ2-3; D is unclear. The germline V and J ends were trimmed by 0 bases and 4 bases, with 8 bases remaining between them. The CDR3 is 14 residues long. Germline CDR1 SEHNR, CDR2 FQNEAQ (reference sequence). The CDR3 loop reads CASSLALDSDTQYF. The CDR3, as DNA: TGTGCCAGCAGCTTAGCACTTGATTCAGATACGCAGTATTTT.

The CDR3 coding sequence is TGTGCCAGCTCCACATCGACAGGGGAGCAGTACTTC. Translating it yields CASSTSTGEQYF. The chain combines TRBV18 with TRBJ2-7; 7 nucleotides match TRBD1. Germline V gives CDR1 KGHSH, CDR2 LQKENI. The CDR3 is made up of 12 amino acids. The ends lost 6 bases at V and 7 bases at J; junction bases unmatched: 6.

The chain recombines TRBV7-2 with TRBJ1-4; D is uncertain. V lost 5 bases and J 8 bases, leaving 18 bases between the germline ends. The CDR3 spans 15 residues. CDR1 is SGHTA and CDR2 is FQGNSA in the germline V gene. The CDR3 loop is CASSQTGREWEKLFF. The CDR3 bases are TGTGCCAGCAGCCAAACGGGGAGGGAGTGGGAAAAACTGTTTTTT.

In its sample, this clone was seen once. The chain employs TRBV6-5 and TRBJ2-7; TRBD1 might be the D (5 bases). The CDR3 is 15 residues long. V lost 0 bases and J 0 bases, leaving 9 bases between the germline ends. From germline, CDR1 is MNHEY and CDR2 SVGAGI. The CDR3 region has the DNA TGTGCCAGCAGTTACTCGGGCGACAGCTCCTACGAGCAGTACTTC. This translates into CASSYSGDSSYEQYF.

CDR3 sequence: CASRRQGAGGELFF. As DNA, the CDR3 is TGCGCCAGCAGGCGACAGGGGGCTGGCGGGGAGCTGTTTTTT. The V call is TRBV5-1, the J call TRBJ2-2; the match to TRBD1 covers 10 bases. Germline V CDR1 and CDR2: SGHRS, YFSETQ. V was clipped by 5 bases and J by 7 bases; unmatched bases: 5. The CDR3 totals 14 residues.